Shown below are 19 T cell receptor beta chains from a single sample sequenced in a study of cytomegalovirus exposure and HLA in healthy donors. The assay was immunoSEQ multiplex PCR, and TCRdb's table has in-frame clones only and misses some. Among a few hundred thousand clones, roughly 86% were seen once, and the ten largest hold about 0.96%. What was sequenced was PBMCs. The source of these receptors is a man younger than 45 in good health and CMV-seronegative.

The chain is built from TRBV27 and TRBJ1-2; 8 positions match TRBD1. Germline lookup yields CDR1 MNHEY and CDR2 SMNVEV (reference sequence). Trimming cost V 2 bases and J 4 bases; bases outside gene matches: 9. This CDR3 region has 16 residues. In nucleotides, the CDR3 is TGTGCCAGCAGTTTAAGTCCAGGACAGGGATTCTATGGCTACACCTTC. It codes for CASSLSPGQGFYGYTF.

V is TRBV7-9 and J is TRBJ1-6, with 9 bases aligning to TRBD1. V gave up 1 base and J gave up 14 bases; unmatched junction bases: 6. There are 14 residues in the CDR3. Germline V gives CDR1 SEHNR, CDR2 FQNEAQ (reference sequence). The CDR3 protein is CASSLEVTGGSLHF. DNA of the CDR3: TGTGCCAGCAGCTTAGAAGTGACAGGGGGATCCCTCCACTTT.

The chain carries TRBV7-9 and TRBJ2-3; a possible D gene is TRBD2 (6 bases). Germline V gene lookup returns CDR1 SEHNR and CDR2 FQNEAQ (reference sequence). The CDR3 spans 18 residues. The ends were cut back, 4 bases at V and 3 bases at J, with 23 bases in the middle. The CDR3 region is CASSSGEGTARRTDTQYF. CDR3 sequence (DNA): TGTGCCAGCAGCTCGGGGGAAGGGACCGCCCGTAGGACAGATACGCAGTATTTT.

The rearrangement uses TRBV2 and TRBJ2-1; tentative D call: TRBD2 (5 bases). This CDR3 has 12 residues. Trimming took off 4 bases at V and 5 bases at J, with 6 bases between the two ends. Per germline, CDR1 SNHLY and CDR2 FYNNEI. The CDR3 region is CASSAGNNEQFF. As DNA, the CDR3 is TGTGCCAGCAGTGCCGGGAACAATGAGCAGTTCTTC. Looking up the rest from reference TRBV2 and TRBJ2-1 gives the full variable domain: EPEVTQTPSHQVTQMGQEVILRCVPISNHLYFYWYRQILGQKVEFLVSFYNNEISEKSEIFDDQFSVERPDGSNFTLKIRSTKLEDSAMYFCASSAGNNEQFFGPGTRLTVL.

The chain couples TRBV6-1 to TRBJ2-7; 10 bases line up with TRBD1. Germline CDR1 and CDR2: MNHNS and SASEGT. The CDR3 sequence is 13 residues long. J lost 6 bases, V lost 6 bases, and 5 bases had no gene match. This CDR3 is CASRRDRGGEQYF. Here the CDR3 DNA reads TGTGCCAGCAGACGGGACAGGGGTGGCGAGCAGTACTTC.

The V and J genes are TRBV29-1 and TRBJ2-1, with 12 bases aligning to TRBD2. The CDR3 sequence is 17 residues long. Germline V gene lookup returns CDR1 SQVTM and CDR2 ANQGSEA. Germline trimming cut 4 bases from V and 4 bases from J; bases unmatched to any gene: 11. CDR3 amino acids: CSVVPYITSGGYNEQFF. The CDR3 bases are TGCAGCGTTGTCCCCTATATAACTAGCGGGGGGTACAATGAGCAGTTCTTC.

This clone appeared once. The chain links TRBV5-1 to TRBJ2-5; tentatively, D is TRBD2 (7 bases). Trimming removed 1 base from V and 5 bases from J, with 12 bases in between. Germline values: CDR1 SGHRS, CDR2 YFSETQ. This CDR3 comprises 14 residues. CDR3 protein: CASSLWGGQETQYF. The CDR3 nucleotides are TGCGCCAGCAGCTTGTGGGGGGGCCAGGAGACCCAGTACTTC. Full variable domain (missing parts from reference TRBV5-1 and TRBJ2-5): KAGVTQTPRYLIKTRGQQVTLSCSPISGHRSVSWYQQTPGQGLQFLFEYFSETQRNKGNFPGRFSGRQFSNSRSEMNVSTLELGDSALYLCASSLWGGQETQYFGPGTRLLVL.

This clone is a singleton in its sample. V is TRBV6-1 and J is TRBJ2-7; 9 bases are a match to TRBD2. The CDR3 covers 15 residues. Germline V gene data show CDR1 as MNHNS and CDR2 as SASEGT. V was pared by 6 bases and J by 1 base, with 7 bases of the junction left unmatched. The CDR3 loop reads CASSEPGLASYEQYF. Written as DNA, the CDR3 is TGTGCCAGCAGCGAACCGGGACTAGCTTCCTACGAGCAGTACTTC.

DNA for the CDR3: TGTGCCAGCAGCGTAGGGGGCATGAACACTGAAGCTTTCTTT. This sequence encodes CASSVGGMNTEAFF. The chain links TRBV9 to TRBJ1-1, with D maybe TRBD1 (5 bases). The CDR3 contains 14 residues. Germline V gene lookup returns CDR1 SGDLS and CDR2 YYNGEE. Trimming took 0 bases from V and 0 from J, leaving 6 bases between them.

DNA for the CDR3: TGCGCCAGCAGCTTGTGGGGTACAGGGACGGTGAACACTGAAGCTTTCTTT. This codes for CASSLWGTGTVNTEAFF. The chain joins TRBV5-1 to TRBJ1-1, with D perhaps TRBD1 (6 bases). Trimming stripped 1 base from V and 0 bases from J, with 16 bases between. The V gene's germline CDR1 is SGHRS and CDR2 YFSETQ. The CDR3 consists of 17 residues.

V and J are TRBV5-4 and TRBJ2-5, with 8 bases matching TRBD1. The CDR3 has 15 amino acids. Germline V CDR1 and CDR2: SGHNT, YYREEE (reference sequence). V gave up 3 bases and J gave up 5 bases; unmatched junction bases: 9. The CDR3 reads CASSYVGQGRETQYF. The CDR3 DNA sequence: TGTGCCAGCAGCTATGTTGGACAGGGAAGGGAGACCCAGTACTTC.

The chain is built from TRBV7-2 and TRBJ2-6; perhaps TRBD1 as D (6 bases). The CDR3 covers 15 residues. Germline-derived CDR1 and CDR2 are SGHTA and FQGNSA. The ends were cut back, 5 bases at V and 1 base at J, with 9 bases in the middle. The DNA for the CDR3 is TGTGCCAGCAGCGGTACAGGGTCTGGGGCCAACGTCCTGACTTTC. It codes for CASSGTGSGANVLTF.

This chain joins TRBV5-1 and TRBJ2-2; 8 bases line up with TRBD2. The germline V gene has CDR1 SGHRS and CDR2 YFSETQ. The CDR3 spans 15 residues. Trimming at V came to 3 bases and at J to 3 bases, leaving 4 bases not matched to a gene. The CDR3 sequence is CASSSTSGYTGELFF. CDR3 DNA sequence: TGCGCCAGCAGCTCCACTAGCGGCTACACCGGGGAGCTGTTTTTT.

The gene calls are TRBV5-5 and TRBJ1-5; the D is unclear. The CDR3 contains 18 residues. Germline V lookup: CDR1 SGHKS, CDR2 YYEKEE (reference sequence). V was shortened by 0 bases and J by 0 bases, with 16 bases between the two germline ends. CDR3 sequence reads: CASSLDQAAQNSNQPQHF. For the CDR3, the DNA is TGTGCCAGCAGCTTGGACCAGGCCGCCCAAAATAGCAATCAGCCCCAGCATTTT.

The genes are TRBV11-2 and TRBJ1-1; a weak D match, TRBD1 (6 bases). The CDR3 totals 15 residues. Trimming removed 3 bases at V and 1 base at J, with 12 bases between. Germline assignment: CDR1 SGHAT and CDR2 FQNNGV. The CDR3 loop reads CASSLGGARNTEAFF. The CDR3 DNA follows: TGTGCCAGCAGCTTGGGGGGGGCGCGGAACACTGAAGCTTTCTTT.

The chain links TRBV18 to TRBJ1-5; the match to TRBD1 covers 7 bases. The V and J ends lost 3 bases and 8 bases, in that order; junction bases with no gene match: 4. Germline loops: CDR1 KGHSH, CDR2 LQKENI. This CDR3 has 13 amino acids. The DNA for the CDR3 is TGTGCCAGCTCACCCCAGGGGGGCGAGCCCCAGCATTTT. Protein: CASSPQGGEPQHF.

Written as DNA, the CDR3 is TGTGCCAGTAGTACCGGACAGCTCCTCAGCTATGGCTACACCTTC. Protein: CASSTGQLLSYGYTF. The chain has TRBV19 and TRBJ1-2, with D tentatively TRBD1 (6 bases). The V end lost 4 bases, the J end lost 4 bases, and 16 bases lay between the germline ends. CDR1 LNHDA and CDR2 SQIVND come from the germline V gene (reference sequence). The CDR3 totals 15 residues.

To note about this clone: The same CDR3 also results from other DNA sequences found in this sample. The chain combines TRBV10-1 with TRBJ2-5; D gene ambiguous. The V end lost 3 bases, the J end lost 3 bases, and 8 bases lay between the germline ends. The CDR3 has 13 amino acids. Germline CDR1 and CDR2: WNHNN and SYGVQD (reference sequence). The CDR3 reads CASSESQKETQYF. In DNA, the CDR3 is TGCGCCAGCAGTGAATCACAAAAAGAGACCCAGTACTTC.

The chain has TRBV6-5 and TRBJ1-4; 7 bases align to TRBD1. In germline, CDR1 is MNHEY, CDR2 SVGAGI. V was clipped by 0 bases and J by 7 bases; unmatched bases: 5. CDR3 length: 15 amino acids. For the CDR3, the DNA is TGTGCCAGCAGTTACTCGGGCAGGGGGATTGAAAAACTGTTTTTT. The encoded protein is CASSYSGRGIEKLFF.